The 30 T cell receptor beta chains reported below all come from one sample, sequenced in a study of blood T cell repertoires in COVID-19. Clones were read by immunoSEQ multiplex PCR, and TCRdb kept only the in-frame ones, dropping some. The table has approximately 28,000 clones, around 90% seen once. The sequenced sample consisted of peripheral blood. The origin of the receptors is a man in his sixties with active COVID-19.

The rearrangement links TRBV10-2 to TRBJ2-2, with 13 nucleotides matching TRBD2. Trimming at V came to 2 bases and at J to 6 bases, leaving 3 bases not matched to a gene. Germline values: CDR1 WSHSY, CDR2 SAAADI. The CDR3 is made up of 16 amino acids. The CDR3 bases are TGCGCCAGCAGTGAGATTACTAGCGGGGGGGCCGGGGAGCTGTTTTTT. Protein: CASSEITSGGAGELFF.

V and J are TRBV28 and TRBJ1-6, with unresolved D. Trimming took off 6 bases at V and 11 bases at J, with 14 bases between the two ends. Per the germline V gene, CDR1 is MDHEN and CDR2 is SYDVKM. This CDR3 has 13 residues. The CDR3 loop reads CASRSLLTTPLHF. CDR3 nucleotide sequence: TGTGCCAGCAGGTCTCTTTTAACTACACCCCTCCACTTT.

The V and J genes are TRBV9 and TRBJ1-1; D is undetermined. This CDR3 has 13 amino acids. The ends were cut back, 5 bases at V and 1 base at J, with 9 bases in the middle. The germline V gene has CDR1 SGDLS and CDR2 YYNGEE. The CDR3 is CASRREENTEAFF. The CDR3 DNA reads TGTGCCAGCAGAAGAGAAGAGAACACTGAAGCTTTCTTT.

The chain carries TRBV28 and TRBJ1-3, with D hard to call. V was shortened by 2 bases and J by 1 base, with 9 bases between the two germline ends. CDR1 and CDR2 (germline): MDHEN, SYDVKM. The CDR3 runs 15 residues. The CDR3 loop reads CASSLIWQSGNTIYF. Here the CDR3 DNA reads TGTGCCAGCAGTTTAATCTGGCAGTCTGGAAACACCATATATTTT.

The V gene is TRBV11-2, the J gene TRBJ2-3; 9 bases match TRBD2. V gave up 5 bases and J gave up 5 bases; unmatched junction bases: 8. From germline, CDR1 is SGHAT and CDR2 FQNNGV. This CDR3 spans 15 amino acids. CDR3 residues: CASSPGSGGQDTQYF. The CDR3 DNA reads TGTGCCAGCAGCCCCGGCAGCGGGGGGCAAGATACGCAGTATTTT.

The chain has TRBV18 and TRBJ1-1; 7 bases align to TRBD1. V lost 2 bases and J lost 0; bases outside the gene matches: 6. Germline V gene lookup returns CDR1 KGHSH and CDR2 LQKENI. This CDR3 is 16 amino acids long. This chain's CDR3 is CASSPSDRAMNTEAFF. The CDR3 DNA is TGTGCCAGCTCACCAAGCGACAGGGCCATGAACACTGAAGCTTTCTTT.

In DNA, the CDR3 is TGTGCCAGCAGCCTTATACTAGCGGGGGCGGCCACCGGGGAGCTGTTTTTT. This codes for CASSLILAGAATGELFF. The V gene is TRBV7-3, the J gene TRBJ2-2; 11 bases are a match to TRBD2. CDR3 size: 17 residues. From germline, CDR1 is SGHTA and CDR2 FQGTGA. The ends lost 5 bases at V and 4 bases at J; junction bases unmatched: 9.

This clone was found a few times. V gene TRBV3-1 (or the pseudogene TRBV3-2) combines with J gene TRBJ2-7; D might be TRBD1 (5 bases). V lost 4 bases and J lost 3, with 16 bases in between. This CDR3 spans 15 amino acids. Germline values: CDR1 LGHDT, CDR2 YNNKEL (reference sequence). Here the CDR3 DNA reads TGTGCCAGCAGCCCCACCAGGACAAGGCGCTACGAGCAGTACTTC. This gives the protein CASSPTRTRRYEQYF.

This clone appeared once. This chain links TRBV6-5 with TRBJ1-5, with a possible D match to TRBD1 (6 bases). From germline, CDR1 is MNHEY and CDR2 SVGAGI. The CDR3 sequence is 15 residues long. V was trimmed by 7 bases and J by 6 bases, leaving 19 bases between them. The CDR3 DNA is TGTGCCAGCACCTCTGAAAAGGGGGGGTTTCAGCCCCAGCATTTT. Its protein is CASTSEKGGFQPQHF.

The gene calls are TRBV27 and TRBJ2-5, with 11 bases that match TRBD2. The CDR3 length is 14 residues. Germline CDR1 is MNHEY and CDR2 is SMNVEV (reference sequence). The V and J ends lost 3 bases and 8 bases, in that order; junction bases with no gene match: 5. CDR3 region: CASSFTSGGGTQYF. CDR3 in DNA: TGTGCCAGCAGTTTTACTAGCGGGGGAGGCACCCAGTACTTC.

The V call is TRBV6-6, the J call TRBJ2-7, with D possibly matching TRBD1 (5 bases). The CDR3 loop spans 11 amino acids. Germline lookup yields CDR1 MNHNY and CDR2 SVGAGI (reference sequence). V was pared by 7 bases and J by 9 bases, with 13 bases between. CDR3 sequence: CASNLGAAQYF. CDR3 nucleotides: TGTGCCAGCAATTTAGGGGCAGCGCAGTACTTC.

This clone was counted a single time. The chain carries TRBV28 and TRBJ1-1; no firm D call. Germline loops: CDR1 MDHEN, CDR2 SYDVKM. V lost 6 bases and J 1 base, leaving 18 bases between the germline ends. The CDR3 is 16 residues long. CDR3 protein: CASSYQVGSPNTEAFF. The CDR3 DNA is TGTGCCAGCAGCTACCAAGTGGGCAGTCCGAACACTGAAGCTTTCTTT.

The V and J genes are TRBV3-1 (or the pseudogene TRBV3-2) and TRBJ2-1; D may be TRBD1 (6 bases). Between the trimmed V and J ends, which lost 4 bases and 6 bases, there was a span of 19 bases. The CDR3 loop spans 16 amino acids. Germline V CDR1 and CDR2: LGHDT, YNNKEL (reference sequence). DNA for the CDR3: TGTGCCAGCAGCCGGCCGGGACACCTGCCCCCCAATGAGCAGTTCTTC. Its translation is CASSRPGHLPPNEQFF.

V usage is TRBV11-3 and J usage is TRBJ2-1; D possibly corresponds to TRBD2 (5 bases). CDR1 SGHNT and CDR2 YENEEA come from the germline V gene. The V end was cut by 1 base, the J end by 3 bases, with 10 bases between. The length of the CDR3 is 15 residues. The CDR3, as DNA: TGTGCCAGCAGCTTAGGGACTCGTATCTACAATGAGCAGTTCTTC. This sequence encodes CASSLGTRIYNEQFF.

The V call is TRBV7-3, the J call TRBJ2-1, with a possible D match to TRBD1 (5 bases). V was pared by 5 bases and J by 1 base, with 9 bases between. CDR3 size: 14 residues. The V gene's germline CDR1 is SGHTA and CDR2 FQGTGA. CDR3 coding DNA: TGTGCCAGCAGCGCAAGGGGTTCCTACAATGAGCAGTTCTTC. This gives the protein CASSARGSYNEQFF.

This clone showed up just once. Different DNA sequences within this sample yield the same CDR3. The gene calls are TRBV18 and TRBJ1-4; D possibly corresponds to TRBD1 (5 bases). In germline, CDR1 is KGHSH, CDR2 LQKENI. The V end was cut by 5 bases, the J end by 2 bases, with 9 bases between. The CDR3 runs 14 residues. The CDR3: CASSLQATNEKLFF. CDR3 DNA sequence: TGTGCCAGCTCATTACAGGCCACTAATGAAAAACTGTTTTTT.

V and J are TRBV18 and TRBJ2-5; 9 bases line up with TRBD1. The CDR3 length is 14 residues. After removal of 8 bases from V and 5 bases from J, the junction contained 9 bases not matched to a gene. CDR1 KGHSH and CDR2 LQKENI come from the germline V gene. This chain's CDR3 is CASHRDRDEETQYF. Written as DNA, the CDR3 is TGTGCCAGCCACCGGGACAGGGATGAGGAGACCCAGTACTTC.

The V call is TRBV7-2, the J call TRBJ1-1, with D possibly matching TRBD1 (6 bases). V dropped 1 base and J dropped 0 bases, with 9 bases sitting between them. Per germline, CDR1 SGHTA and CDR2 FQGNSA. The CDR3 runs 15 residues. The DNA for the CDR3 is TGTGCCAGCAGCTTAGTGGCAGGGGTGAACACTGAAGCTTTCTTT. Its translation is CASSLVAGVNTEAFF.

The chain carries TRBV27 and TRBJ2-7; TRBD1 is a possible D gene (6 bases). This CDR3 has 14 residues. In germline, CDR1 is MNHEY, CDR2 SMNVEV (reference sequence). V dropped 1 base and J dropped 5 bases, with 12 bases sitting between them. CDR3 sequence: CASSLWQGLNEQYF. The CDR3 DNA sequence: TGTGCCAGCAGTTTATGGCAGGGGCTGAACGAGCAGTACTTC.

This rearrangement joins TRBV7-6 to TRBJ1-3, with a tentative D call TRBD1 (5 bases). The CDR3 runs to 15 residues. CDR1 SGHVS and CDR2 FNYEAQ come from the germline V gene. V dropped 5 bases and J dropped 1 base, with 12 bases sitting between them. The CDR3 DNA reads as TGTGCCAGCAGCCGACCGGGGGGATCTGGAAACACCATATATTTT. Protein product: CASSRPGGSGNTIYF.

V usage is TRBV11-2 and J usage is TRBJ1-4, with TRBD1 identical over 9 bases. In germline, CDR1 is SGHAT, CDR2 FQNNGV. V shed 6 bases, J shed 12 bases, and the junction held 11 bases outside the gene matches. The CDR3 loop spans 14 amino acids. The CDR3 DNA reads as TGTGCCAGCAGGACCGGGACAGGGAACGTCCAACTGTTTTTT. This translates into CASRTGTGNVQLFF.

The chain is built from TRBV19 and TRBJ2-1; 9 bases are shared with TRBD1. The germline gives CDR1 LNHDA, CDR2 SQIVND (reference sequence). CDR3 length: 15 residues. The trim removed 5 bases at V and 1 base at J, leaving 3 bases unmatched. CDR3 coding DNA: TGTGCCAGTAGTCAGGGACAGGGTTCCTACAATGAGCAGTTCTTC. Translated: CASSQGQGSYNEQFF.

The J gene is TRBJ2-1, the V gene TRBV21-1; the D call of TRBD2 is as the table states it, not checked on the DNA. TRBV21-1 is a pseudogene. CDR3 length: 21 residues. The CDR3 DNA sequence: TGTGCCAGCAGCCTCGCTTTAATGAGACTAGATGGTCGGAGGTCCTACAATGAGCAGTTCTTC. It codes for CASSLALMRLDGRRSYNEQFF.

This clone was recorded once. The V and J genes are TRBV3-1 (or the pseudogene TRBV3-2) and TRBJ1-5; 8 positions agree with TRBD1. The germline CDR1 and CDR2 sequences are LGHDT and YNNKEL (reference sequence). There are 14 residues in the CDR3. Unmatched junction bases numbered 5, after V lost 3 bases and J lost 7 bases. The CDR3 is CASSQDRVRQPQHF. CDR3 nucleotide sequence: TGTGCCAGCAGCCAGGACAGGGTAAGGCAGCCCCAGCATTTT.

The V call is TRBV4-1, the J call TRBJ1-6, with 8 bases identical to TRBD1. This CDR3 region has 16 residues. The V and J ends lost 4 bases and 10 bases, in that order; junction bases with no gene match: 12. Germline V lookup: CDR1 MGHRA, CDR2 YSYEKL. CDR3 region: CASSRGLRDRNSPLHF. The CDR3 nucleotides are TGCGCCAGCAGCCGGGGACTAAGGGACAGGAACTCACCCCTCCACTTT.

The CDR3: CAIGDTAYEQYF. DNA of the CDR3: TGTGCCATCGGCGACACGGCCTACGAGCAGTACTTC. The chain links TRBV10-3 to TRBJ2-7; D remains unclear. Germline-derived CDR1 and CDR2 are ENHRY and SYGVKD. The germline V and J ends were trimmed by 8 bases and 2 bases, with 10 bases remaining between them. There are 12 residues in the CDR3.

This chain connects TRBV7-2 to TRBJ2-1; TRBD1 matches at 9 bases. From germline, CDR1 is SGHTA and CDR2 FQGNSA. The CDR3 is made up of 16 amino acids. V gave up 1 base and J gave up 6 bases; unmatched junction bases: 7. The CDR3 DNA sequence: TGTGCCAGCAGCTTAGTAGGCACAGGGGGCGGCAATGAGCAGTTCTTC. It yields the protein CASSLVGTGGGNEQFF.

This clone was seen more than once but under ten times. This sequence joins TRBV7-8 and TRBJ2-7; 9 nucleotides match TRBD1. This CDR3 contains 15 residues. The junction had 3 bases not matched to a gene; V was cut back by 1 base and J by 2 bases. In germline, CDR1 is SGHVS, CDR2 FQNEAQ. This CDR3 reads CASSLGGTGTYEQYF. CDR3 sequence (DNA): TGTGCCAGCAGCTTAGGTGGGACAGGGACCTACGAGCAGTACTTC.

The V call is TRBV3-1 (or the pseudogene TRBV3-2), the J call TRBJ2-1; possible D gene TRBD1, 5 bases. The CDR3 has 13 amino acids. The V gene lost 0 bases and the J gene lost 10 bases, with 10 bases spanning the gap. Germline values: CDR1 LGHDT, CDR2 YNNKEL (reference sequence). In nucleotides, the CDR3 is TGTGCCAGCAGCCAAGACAGGGTTGGGGAGCAGTTCTTC. Translating it yields CASSQDRVGEQFF.

The V gene is TRBV7-9, the J gene TRBJ2-2; TRBD1 is a possible D gene (5 bases). The CDR3 sequence is 15 residues long. Per the germline V gene, CDR1 is SEHNR and CDR2 is FQNEAQ (reference sequence). V was trimmed by 1 base and J by 4 bases, leaving 10 bases between them. The CDR3 region has the DNA TGTGCCAGCAGCTTAGAAGTCAGGGCCACCGGGGAGCTGTTTTTT. Its translation is CASSLEVRATGELFF.